Presented here are 28 T cell receptor beta chains from one specimen sequenced in a study of OX40 agonist ivuxolimab in advanced cancers. Profiled with immunoSEQ multiplex PCR; TCRdb holds only in-frame clones, not every one. The sample has around 39,000 clones; approximately 82% are singletons. Sample: CD4+ or CD8+ T cells sorted from blood, taken in a trial of the OX40 agonist ivuxolimab. The receptor source for this set is an adult with an advanced solid tumor such as melanoma, head and neck, liver or kidney cancer.

This rearrangement joins TRBV6-5 to TRBJ2-5; 8 bases align to TRBD1. This CDR3 has 15 residues. V lost 6 bases and J lost 5; bases outside the gene matches: 11. Germline lookup yields CDR1 MNHEY and CDR2 SVGAGI. The chain's CDR3 is CASSYLRGLGETQYF. The CDR3 DNA follows: TGTGCCAGCAGCTACCTCAGGGGGCTGGGGGAGACCCAGTACTTC.

The CDR3 coding sequence is TGTGCCAGTAGTATTGCAATAGCCCTCTCCTACGAGCAGTACTTC. Amino acid sequence: CASSIAIALSYEQYF. The V and J genes are TRBV19 and TRBJ2-7, with no clear D. Germline V lookup: CDR1 LNHDA, CDR2 SQIVND (reference sequence). The CDR3 sequence is 15 residues long. V was pared by 3 bases and J by 0 bases, with 12 bases between.

Written as DNA, the CDR3 is TGTGCCAGTGCCGGGCCCTTGGGTGAAAAACTGTTTTTT. It codes for CASAGPLGEKLFF. The chain combines TRBV2 with TRBJ1-4, with unresolved D. CDR3 length equals 13 residues. Trimming stripped 9 bases from V and 7 bases from J, with 15 bases between. Germline V CDR1 and CDR2: SNHLY, FYNNEI.

This clone was found a few times. This chain connects TRBV5-1 to TRBJ2-1; 12 bases fit TRBD2. J was trimmed by 4 bases and V by 5 bases; bases with no gene match: 7. Germline V gene lookup returns CDR1 SGHRS and CDR2 YFSETQ. The CDR3 is 16 amino acids. The DNA of the CDR3 is TGCGCCAGCAGGACTAGCGGGGGTGTTCTGTACAATGAGCAGTTCTTC. Its translation is CASRTSGGVLYNEQFF.

The rearrangement joins TRBV10-3 to TRBJ2-1; unclear D gene. Germline CDR1 ENHRY, CDR2 SYGVKD. Trimming stripped 0 bases from V and 7 bases from J, with 4 bases between. This CDR3 is 12 amino acids long. The CDR3 reads CAISESGNEQFF. Here the CDR3 DNA reads TGTGCCATCAGTGAGTCCGGGAATGAGCAGTTCTTC.

This clone was picked up a small number of times. V gene TRBV29-1 combines with J gene TRBJ2-7; 12 positions agree with TRBD1. This CDR3 has 14 amino acids. V dropped 5 bases and J dropped 6; count of bases not matched to a gene: 8. In germline, CDR1 is SQVTM, CDR2 ANQGSEA. The CDR3 region is CSVKQGQGASEQYF. In nucleotides, the CDR3 is TGCAGCGTTAAACAGGGACAGGGGGCGAGCGAGCAGTACTTC.

This clone was seen only once. The V gene is TRBV6-1, the J gene TRBJ2-5, with 8 positions matching TRBD2. Germline CDR1 reads MNHNS; CDR2 reads SASEGT. Trimming took 0 bases from V and 4 from J; bases not matched to a gene: 4. The CDR3 runs to 15 residues. CDR3 nucleotides: TGTGCCAGCAGTGAAGCTGGGCTAGCGGGAGAGACCCAGTACTTC. Translation: CASSEAGLAGETQYF.

This clone is a singleton in its sample. This chain uses TRBV4-2 with TRBJ2-2, with D tentatively TRBD1 or TRBD2 (5 bases each). This CDR3 has 16 amino acids. The germline V gene encodes CDR1 LGHNA and CDR2 YNFKEQ. Trimming cost V 0 bases and J 5 bases, with 13 bases left between them. DNA of the CDR3: TGTGCCAGCAGCCAAGACCGGGGCGCAGGAACCGGGGAGCTGTTTTTT. Amino acids: CASSQDRGAGTGELFF.

This rearrangement joins TRBV29-1 to TRBJ2-7; D assignment may be TRBD1 or TRBD2 (5 bases each). Germline loops: CDR1 SQVTM, CDR2 ANQGSEA. Deletions cut 4 bases from V and 6 bases from J, with 10 bases between. This CDR3 contains 11 residues. CDR3 nucleotides: TGCAGCGTTGGGTTTGGGGGCGAGCAGTACTTC. The encoded protein is CSVGFGGEQYF.

V is TRBV15 and J is TRBJ2-7; the match to TRBD1 covers 9 bases. Germline lookup yields CDR1 LNHNV and CDR2 YYDKDF (reference sequence). Losses at the gene ends were 3 bases for V and 2 bases for J; bases not matched to a gene: 2. This CDR3 spans 14 amino acids. This CDR3 reads CATSRDRGTYEQYF. The CDR3 nucleotides are TGTGCCACCAGCAGGGACAGGGGAACCTACGAGCAGTACTTC.

This sequence joins TRBV25-1 and TRBJ2-1; 7 bases are a match to TRBD2. Unmatched junction bases numbered 10, after V lost 7 bases and J lost 7 bases. Germline V gives CDR1 MGHDK, CDR2 SYGVNS. The CDR3 has 14 amino acids. DNA for the CDR3: TGTGCCAGCAACGGGGGGACCGCTGTAAATGAGCAGTTCTTC. Translating it yields CASNGGTAVNEQFF. Filled out from reference TRBV25-1 and TRBJ2-1, the complete variable domain reads EADIYQTPRYLVIGTGKKITLECSQTMGHDKMYWYQQDPGMELHLIHYSYGVNSTEKGDLSSESTVSRIRTEHFPLTLESARPSHTSQYLCASNGGTAVNEQFFGPGTRLTVL.

The rearrangement joins TRBV9 to TRBJ1-1; TRBD1 is a possible D gene (5 bases). This CDR3 contains 13 residues. V lost 0 bases and J lost 5, with 8 bases in between. Germline-derived CDR1 and CDR2 are SGDLS and YYNGEE. The DNA of the CDR3 is TGTGCCAGCAGCGTAGAGGGGTTAACTGAAGCTTTCTTT. Its protein product is CASSVEGLTEAFF.

The chain links TRBV7-9 to TRBJ1-1; a weak D match, TRBD1 (5 bases). This CDR3 is built from 14 residues. CDR1 is SEHNR and CDR2 is FQNEAQ in the germline V gene (reference sequence). Trimming took off 0 bases at V and 1 base at J, with 6 bases between the two ends. The CDR3 here is CASSLAQGNTEAFF. CDR3 coding DNA: TGTGCCAGCAGCTTAGCGCAGGGGAACACTGAAGCTTTCTTT.

This clone was detected a few times. The CDR3 protein is CASSVGPSNSPLHF. In DNA, the CDR3 is TGTGCCAGCAGCGTTGGGCCCTCTAATTCACCCCTCCACTTT. This rearrangement joins TRBV9 to TRBJ1-6; D unresolved. CDR1 and CDR2 (germline): SGDLS, YYNGEE. V was clipped by 2 bases and J by 6 bases, with 9 bases between them. The CDR3 extends over 14 amino acids.

The chain has TRBV6-6 and TRBJ1-5, with D perhaps matching TRBD1 (5 bases). The germline V gene encodes CDR1 MNHNY and CDR2 SVGAGI (reference sequence). The V end was cut by 2 bases, the J end by 1 base, with 12 bases between. The CDR3 is 16 residues long. CDR3 in DNA: TGTGCCAGCAGTTACCCCGGGGGGGGGAGCAATCAGCCCCAGCATTTT. It encodes CASSYPGGGSNQPQHF.

CDR3 loop: CASSWQIQETQYF. In DNA form, the CDR3 reads TGTGCCAGCAGTTGGCAGATCCAAGAGACCCAGTACTTC. The chain joins TRBV5-6 to TRBJ2-5; no clear D. The germline V and J ends were trimmed by 5 bases and 1 base, with 9 bases remaining between them. The CDR3 extends over 13 amino acids. The germline V gene encodes CDR1 SGHDT and CDR2 YYEEEE.

The chain employs TRBV11-2 and TRBJ1-6; D is undetermined. The germline V and J ends were trimmed by 0 bases and 10 bases, with 13 bases remaining between them. The germline CDR1 and CDR2 sequences are SGHAT and FQNNGV. The CDR3 sequence is 15 residues long. The CDR3 is CASSLEGGMESPLHF. The CDR3, as DNA: TGTGCCAGCAGCTTAGAAGGCGGAATGGAGTCACCCCTCCACTTT.

This clone was seen only a few times. The chain employs TRBV4-3 and TRBJ2-1, with TRBD2 matching 11 bases. V gave up 3 bases and J gave up 5 bases; unmatched junction bases: 9. CDR3 length equals 17 residues. Germline CDR1 is LGHNA and CDR2 is YSLEER. The chain's CDR3 is CASSQALLAGGDNEQFF. The CDR3 bases are TGCGCCAGCAGCCAGGCCCTCCTAGCGGGGGGCGACAATGAGCAGTTCTTC.

CDR3 loop: CASSILAGGYGYTF. The CDR3 DNA is TGTGCCAGTAGTATATTGGCAGGGGGCTATGGCTACACCTTC. The rearrangement uses TRBV19 and TRBJ1-2; the match to TRBD1 covers 7 bases. V trimming: 2 bases; J trimming: 4 bases; junction bases outside the gene matches: 4. This CDR3 comprises 14 residues. Germline loops: CDR1 LNHDA, CDR2 SQIVND (reference sequence). Looking up the rest from reference TRBV19 and TRBJ1-2 gives the full variable domain: DGGITQSPKYLFRKEGQNVTLSCEQNLNHDAMYWYRQDPGQGLRLIYYSQIVNDFQKGDIAEGYSVSREKKESFPLTVTSAQKNPTAFYLCASSILAGGYGYTFGSGTRLTVV.

The chain recombines TRBV7-2 with TRBJ2-1; 11 nucleotides agree with TRBD2. Germline V CDR1 and CDR2: SGHTA, FQGNSA. V gave up 0 bases and J gave up 8 bases; unmatched junction bases: 6. This CDR3 spans 16 amino acids. The CDR3 is CASSLASSGGRYEQFF. DNA of the CDR3: TGTGCCAGCAGCTTAGCCTCTAGCGGGGGGCGGTATGAGCAGTTCTTC.

V and J are TRBV7-9 and TRBJ2-3, with 11 bases fitting TRBD2. The CDR3 loop spans 18 amino acids. V lost 2 bases to trimming and J lost 5 bases; unmatched junction nucleotides: 12. Per the germline V gene, CDR1 is SEHNR and CDR2 is FQNEAQ (reference sequence). CDR3 in amino acids: CASSLFHWASGGLDTQYF. The CDR3 region has the DNA TGTGCCAGCAGCTTATTCCATTGGGCTAGCGGGGGGTTAGATACGCAGTATTTT.

The chain has TRBV7-2 and TRBJ2-5; D not certain. Between the trimmed V and J ends, which lost 2 bases and 2 bases, there was a span of 9 bases. The CDR3 extends over 14 amino acids. Germline V CDR1 and CDR2: SGHTA, FQGNSA. The CDR3 DNA reads as TGTGCCAGCAGCTTATTTAGCTCGCAAGAGACCCAGTACTTC. It specifies CASSLFSSQETQYF.

This clone was seen a few times. V usage is TRBV7-6 and J usage is TRBJ1-6; D is unresolved. The V and J ends lost 6 bases and 9 bases respectively, with 9 bases between them. The germline gives CDR1 SGHVS, CDR2 FNYEAQ. The CDR3 is made up of 12 amino acids. The CDR3 DNA follows: TGTGCCAGCAGTAAAACAGCTTCACCCCTCCACTTT. Translating it yields CASSKTASPLHF.

This chain links TRBV29-1 with TRBJ2-4; TRBD1 aligns across 10 bases. The ends lost 3 bases at V and 6 bases at J; junction bases unmatched: 5. The germline V gene encodes CDR1 SQVTM and CDR2 ANQGSEA. The CDR3 runs to 14 residues. CDR3 in DNA: TGCAGCGTTGAGATGGGACAGGGGTTAAACATTCAGTACTTC. It encodes CSVEMGQGLNIQYF.

The chain carries TRBV2 and TRBJ2-5; D not resolved. Trimming shortened V by 6 bases and J by 5 bases, and 4 bases separated the two germline ends. CDR1 is SNHLY, CDR2 FYNNEI, per germline. CDR3 length: 10 residues. CDR3 residues: CASRRETQYF. For the CDR3, the DNA is TGTGCCAGCAGGCGGGAGACCCAGTACTTC.

The chain employs TRBV9 and TRBJ2-3; perhaps D is TRBD1 or TRBD2 (5 bases each). CDR1 SGDLS and CDR2 YYNGEE come from the germline V gene. The CDR3 consists of 15 residues. V was shortened by 6 bases and J by 2 bases, with 16 bases between the two germline ends. The DNA for the CDR3 is TGTGCCAGCACCGGTAGAGGGGTCAACACAGATACGCAGTATTTT. Its translation is CASTGRGVNTDTQYF.

The chain employs TRBV19 and TRBJ1-3, with a weak D call TRBD1 (5 bases). Per the germline V gene, CDR1 is LNHDA and CDR2 is SQIVND (reference sequence). CDR3 length: 15 amino acids. Trimming shortened V by 7 bases and J by 0 bases, and 13 bases separated the two germline ends. In nucleotides, the CDR3 is TGTGCCAGTAACCCAGCAGGGAGCTCTGGAAACACCATATATTTT. Amino acid sequence: CASNPAGSSGNTIYF.

The chain carries TRBV7-6 and TRBJ1-5; D might be TRBD1 (5 bases). This CDR3 is built from 14 residues. V was pared by 5 bases and J by 7 bases, with 15 bases between. CDR1 is SGHVS and CDR2 is FNYEAQ in the germline V gene. The CDR3 nucleotides read TGTGCCAGCAGCAGCGGGACGTTTGACCAGCCCCAGCATTTT. This encodes CASSSGTFDQPQHF.